The 2 T cell receptor beta chains below come from one sample, sequenced in a study of T cells in Graves' hyperthyroidism and ophthalmopathy (dated 2019 in TCRdb). Library method: multiplex PCR. Sequencer: Illumina HiSeq 2000. Amplification of TCR beta CDR3 regions was carried out from RNA transcripts. The first round of RT-PCR for the TCR CDR3 was performed with the HTBI primer set and the Qiagen OneStep RT-PCR kit. TCRdb passed the public sequencing reads through fastp at Q25 and MiXCR, retaining productive beta sequences. Merged by CDR3 protein, the rows form single entries marked with the most common genes and DNA. This sample has about 640,000 distinct CDR3 sequences in its table, and under 25% of those were observed once. In total, the top ten clones hold roughly a third of the sample. Material for sequencing was blood. The receptors originated from a man aged 25 to 45 with Graves' ophthalmopathy.

Regarding this clonotype: A junction end diverges from the germline sequence, so it may reflect a read error. This chain joins TRBV6-1 and TRBJ2-1, with 11 bases identical to TRBD2. The CDR3 consists of 16 residues. Germline V gene data show CDR1 as MNHNS and CDR2 as SASEGT. In DNA, the CDR3 is TGTGCCATCAGTGATGGGACTAGCGGATCCTACAATGAGCAGTTCTTC. Its protein product is CAISDGTSGSYNEQFF.

This clonotype came up a few times. The genes are TRBV6-1 and TRBJ1-6; D uncertain. CDR1 and CDR2 (germline): MNHNS, SASEGT. Trimming stripped 3 bases from V and 0 bases from J, with 9 bases between. The CDR3 totals 16 residues. The CDR3 DNA sequence: TGTGCCAGCAGTGACCCCAAGAGCTCCTATAATTCACCCCTCCACTTT. Residues: CASSDPKSSYNSPLHF.